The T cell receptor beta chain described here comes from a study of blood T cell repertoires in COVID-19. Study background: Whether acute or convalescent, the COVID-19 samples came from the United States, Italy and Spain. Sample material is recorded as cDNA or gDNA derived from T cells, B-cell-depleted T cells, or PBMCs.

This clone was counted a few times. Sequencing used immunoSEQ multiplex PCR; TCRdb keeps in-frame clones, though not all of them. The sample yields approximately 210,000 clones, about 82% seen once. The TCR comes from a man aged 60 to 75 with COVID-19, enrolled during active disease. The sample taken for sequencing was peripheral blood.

The CDR3 protein is CASSLGRYNYGYTF. Here the CDR3 DNA reads TGTGCCAGCAGCTTGGGTCGGTATAACTATGGCTACACCTTC. This chain joins TRBV5-6 and TRBJ1-2; the D is unclear. This CDR3 has 14 residues. V was pared by 0 bases and J by 1 base, with 7 bases between. The germline V gene has CDR1 SGHDT and CDR2 YYEEEE.